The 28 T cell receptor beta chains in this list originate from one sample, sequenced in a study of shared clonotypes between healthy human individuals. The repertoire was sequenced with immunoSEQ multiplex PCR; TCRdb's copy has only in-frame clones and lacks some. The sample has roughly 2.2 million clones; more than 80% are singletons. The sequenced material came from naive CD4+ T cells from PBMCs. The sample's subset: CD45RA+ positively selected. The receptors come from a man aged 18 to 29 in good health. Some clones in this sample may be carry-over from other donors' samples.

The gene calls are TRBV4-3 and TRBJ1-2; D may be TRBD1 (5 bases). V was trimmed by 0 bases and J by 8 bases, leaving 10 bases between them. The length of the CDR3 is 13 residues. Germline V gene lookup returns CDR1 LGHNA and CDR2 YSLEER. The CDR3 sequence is CASSQDPGGGYTF. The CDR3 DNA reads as TGCGCCAGCAGCCAAGATCCCGGGGGGGGCTACACCTTC.

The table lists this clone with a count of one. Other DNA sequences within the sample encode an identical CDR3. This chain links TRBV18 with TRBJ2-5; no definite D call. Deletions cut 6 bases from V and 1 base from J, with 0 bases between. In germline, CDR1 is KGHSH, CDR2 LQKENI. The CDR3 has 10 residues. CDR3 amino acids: CASSQETQYF. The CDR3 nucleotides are TGTGCCAGCTCCCAAGAGACCCAGTACTTC.

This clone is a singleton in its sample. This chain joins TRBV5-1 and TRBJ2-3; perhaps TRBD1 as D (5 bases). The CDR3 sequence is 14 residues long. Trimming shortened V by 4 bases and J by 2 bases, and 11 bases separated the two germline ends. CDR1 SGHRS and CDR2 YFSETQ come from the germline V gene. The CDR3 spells CASSPDSTTDTQYF. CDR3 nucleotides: TGCGCCAGCAGCCCCGACAGCACCACAGATACGCAGTATTTT.

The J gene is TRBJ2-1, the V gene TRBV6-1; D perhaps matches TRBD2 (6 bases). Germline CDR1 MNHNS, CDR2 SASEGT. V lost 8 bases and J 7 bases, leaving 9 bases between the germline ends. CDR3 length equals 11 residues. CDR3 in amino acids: CASERVNEQFF. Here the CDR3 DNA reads TGTGCCAGCGAGCGGGTGAATGAGCAGTTCTTC.

The CDR3 sequence: CASSSSWDRGGEQYF. Written as DNA, the CDR3 is TGCGCCAGCAGCTCCTCATGGGACAGGGGAGGGGAGCAGTACTTC. The chain is built from TRBV5-1 and TRBJ2-7, with TRBD1 identical over 10 bases. Germline CDR1 and CDR2: SGHRS and YFSETQ. The junction had 10 bases not matched to a gene; V was cut back by 3 bases and J by 7 bases. This CDR3 contains 15 residues.

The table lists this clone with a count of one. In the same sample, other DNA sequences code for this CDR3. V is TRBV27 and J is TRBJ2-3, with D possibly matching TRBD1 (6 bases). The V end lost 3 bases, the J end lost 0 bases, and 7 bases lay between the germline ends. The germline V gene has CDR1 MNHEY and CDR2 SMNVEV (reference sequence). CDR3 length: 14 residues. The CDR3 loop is CASSLRGSTDTQYF. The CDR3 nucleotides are TGTGCCAGCAGTTTGAGGGGGAGCACAGATACGCAGTATTTT.

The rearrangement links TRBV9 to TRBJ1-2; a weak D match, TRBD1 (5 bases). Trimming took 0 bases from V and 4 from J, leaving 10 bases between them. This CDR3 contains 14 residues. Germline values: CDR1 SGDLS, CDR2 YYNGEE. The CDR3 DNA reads TGTGCCAGCAGCGTAGGGGGCATAGCCTATGGCTACACCTTC. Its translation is CASSVGGIAYGYTF.

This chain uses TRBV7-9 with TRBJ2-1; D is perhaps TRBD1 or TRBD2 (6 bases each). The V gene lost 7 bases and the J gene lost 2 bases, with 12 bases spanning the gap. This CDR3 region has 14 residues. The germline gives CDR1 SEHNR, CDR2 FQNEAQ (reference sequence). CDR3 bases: TGTGCCAGCAAGGAGGGGGACGCCTACAATGAGCAGTTCTTC. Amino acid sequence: CASKEGDAYNEQFF.

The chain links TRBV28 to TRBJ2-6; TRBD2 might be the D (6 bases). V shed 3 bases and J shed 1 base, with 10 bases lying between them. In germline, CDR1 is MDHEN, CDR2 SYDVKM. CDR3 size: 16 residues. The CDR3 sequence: CASSFGGESGANVLTF. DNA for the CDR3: TGTGCCAGCAGTTTTGGAGGGGAATCTGGGGCCAACGTCCTGACTTTC.

As DNA, the CDR3 is TGTGCCAGCAGCAATTCAGTCTTTAGGACGGCTGTAGACGGGGAGCTGTTTTTT. Residues: CASSNSVFRTAVDGELFF. This chain uses TRBV27 with TRBJ2-2; D call uncertain. This CDR3 is built from 18 residues. Germline CDR1 is MNHEY and CDR2 is SMNVEV (reference sequence). V was trimmed by 6 bases and J by 7 bases, leaving 27 bases between them.

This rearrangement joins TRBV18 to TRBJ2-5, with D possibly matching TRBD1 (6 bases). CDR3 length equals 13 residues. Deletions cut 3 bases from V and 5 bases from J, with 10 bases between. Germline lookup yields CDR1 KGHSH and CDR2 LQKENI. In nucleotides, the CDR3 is TGTGCCAGCTCACCGGGACATCGGGAGACCCAGTACTTC. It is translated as CASSPGHRETQYF. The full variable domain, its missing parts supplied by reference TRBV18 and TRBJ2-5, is NAGVMQNPRHLVRRRGQEARLRCSPMKGHSHVYWYRQLPEEGLKFMVYLQKENIIDESGMPKERFSAEFPKEGPSILRIQQVVRGDSAAYFCASSPGHRETQYFGPGTRLLVL.

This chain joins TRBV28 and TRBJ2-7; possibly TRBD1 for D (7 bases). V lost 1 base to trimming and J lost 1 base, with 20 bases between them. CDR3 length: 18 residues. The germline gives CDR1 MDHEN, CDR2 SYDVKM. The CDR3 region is CASSLFYGGQGESYEQYF. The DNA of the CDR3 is TGTGCCAGCAGTTTATTCTATGGAGGGCAGGGGGAATCCTACGAGCAGTACTTC. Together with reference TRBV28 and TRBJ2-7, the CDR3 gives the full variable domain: DVKVTQSSRYLVKRTGEKVFLECVQDMDHENMFWYRQDPGLGLRLIYFSYDVKMKEKGDIPEGYSVSREKKERFSLILESASTNQTSMYLCASSLFYGGQGESYEQYFGPGTRLTVT.

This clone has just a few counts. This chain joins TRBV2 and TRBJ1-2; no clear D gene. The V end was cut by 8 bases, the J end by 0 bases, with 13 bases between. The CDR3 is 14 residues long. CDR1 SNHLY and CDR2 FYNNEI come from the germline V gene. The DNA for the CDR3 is TGTGCCAGCCGCCTGGAGAGATCTAACTATGGCTACACCTTC. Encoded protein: CASRLERSNYGYTF.

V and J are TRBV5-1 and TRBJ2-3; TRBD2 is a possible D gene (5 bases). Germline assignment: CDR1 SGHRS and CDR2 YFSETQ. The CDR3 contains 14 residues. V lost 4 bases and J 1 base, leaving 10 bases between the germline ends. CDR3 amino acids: CASSQEAGTDTQYF. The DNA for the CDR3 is TGCGCCAGCAGCCAGGAGGCAGGCACAGATACGCAGTATTTT.

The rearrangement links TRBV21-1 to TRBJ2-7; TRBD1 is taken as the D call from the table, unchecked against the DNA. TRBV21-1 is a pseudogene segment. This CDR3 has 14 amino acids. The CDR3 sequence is CASSPERQGYEQYF. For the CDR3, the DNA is TGTGCCAGCAGCCCTGAGAGACAGGGCTACGAGCAGTACTTC.

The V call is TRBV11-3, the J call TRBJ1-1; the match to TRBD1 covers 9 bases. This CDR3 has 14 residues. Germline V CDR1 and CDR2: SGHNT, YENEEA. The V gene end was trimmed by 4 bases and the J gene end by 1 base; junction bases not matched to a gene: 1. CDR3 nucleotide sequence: TGTGCCAGCAGCTCGGGACAGGGGAACACTGAAGCTTTCTTT. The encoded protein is CASSSGQGNTEAFF. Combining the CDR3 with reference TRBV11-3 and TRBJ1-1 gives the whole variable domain EAGVVQSPRYKIIEKKQPVAFWCNPISGHNTLYWYLQNLGQGPELLIRYENEEAVDDSQLPKDRFSAERLKGVDSTLKIQPAELGDSAVYLCASSSGQGNTEAFFGQGTRLTVV.

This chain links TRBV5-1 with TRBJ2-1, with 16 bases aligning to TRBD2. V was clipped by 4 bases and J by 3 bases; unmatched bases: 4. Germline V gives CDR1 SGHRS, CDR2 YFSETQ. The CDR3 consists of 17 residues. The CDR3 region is CASSRGTSGRVYNEQFF. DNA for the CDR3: TGCGCCAGCAGCCGCGGGACTAGCGGGAGGGTCTACAATGAGCAGTTCTTC.

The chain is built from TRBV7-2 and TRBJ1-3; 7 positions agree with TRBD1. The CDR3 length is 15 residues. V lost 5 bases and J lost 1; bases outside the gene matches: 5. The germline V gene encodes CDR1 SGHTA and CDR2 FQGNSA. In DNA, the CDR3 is TGTGCCAGCAGCCCCGGGACAGCTTCTGGAAACACCATATATTTT. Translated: CASSPGTASGNTIYF. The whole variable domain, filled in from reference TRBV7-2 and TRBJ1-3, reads GAGVSQSPSNKVTEKGKDVELRCDPISGHTALYWYRQSLGQGLEFLIYFQGNSAPDKSGLPSDRFSAERTGGSVSTLTIQRTQQEDSAVYLCASSPGTASGNTIYFGEGSWLTVV.

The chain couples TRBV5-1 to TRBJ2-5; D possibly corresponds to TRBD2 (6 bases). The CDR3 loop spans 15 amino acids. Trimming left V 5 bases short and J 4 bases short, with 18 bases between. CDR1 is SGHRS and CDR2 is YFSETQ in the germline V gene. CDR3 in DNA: TGCGCCAGCAGTTCCGCGGCGGGGACCCCAGAGACCCAGTACTTC. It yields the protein CASSSAAGTPETQYF.

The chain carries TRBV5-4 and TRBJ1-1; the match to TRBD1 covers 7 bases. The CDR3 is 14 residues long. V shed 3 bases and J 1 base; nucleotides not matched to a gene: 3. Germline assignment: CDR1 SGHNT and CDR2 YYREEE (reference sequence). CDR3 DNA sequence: TGTGCCAGCAGCTCAGGGGGGTCGAACACTGAAGCTTTCTTT. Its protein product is CASSSGGSNTEAFF. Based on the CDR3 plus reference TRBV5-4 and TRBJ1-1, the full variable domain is ETGVTQSPTHLIKTRGQQVTLRCSSQSGHNTVSWYQQALGQGPQFIFQYYREEENGRGNFPPRFSGLQFPNYSSELNVNALELDDSALYLCASSSGGSNTEAFFGQGTRLTVV.

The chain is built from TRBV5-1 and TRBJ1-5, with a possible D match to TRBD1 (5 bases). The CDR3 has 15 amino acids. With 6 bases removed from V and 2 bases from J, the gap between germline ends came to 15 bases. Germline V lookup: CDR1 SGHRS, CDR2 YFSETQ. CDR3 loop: CASKPFGGGNQPQHF. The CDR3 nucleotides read TGCGCCAGCAAGCCCTTCGGAGGGGGCAATCAGCCCCAGCATTTT.

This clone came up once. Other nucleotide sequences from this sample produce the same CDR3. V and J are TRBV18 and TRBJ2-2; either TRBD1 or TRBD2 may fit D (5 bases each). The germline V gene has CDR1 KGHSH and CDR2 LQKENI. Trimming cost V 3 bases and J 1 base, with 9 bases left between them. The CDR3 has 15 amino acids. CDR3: CASSPGTLNTGELFF. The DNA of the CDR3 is TGTGCCAGCTCACCGGGGACCCTGAACACCGGGGAGCTGTTTTTT.

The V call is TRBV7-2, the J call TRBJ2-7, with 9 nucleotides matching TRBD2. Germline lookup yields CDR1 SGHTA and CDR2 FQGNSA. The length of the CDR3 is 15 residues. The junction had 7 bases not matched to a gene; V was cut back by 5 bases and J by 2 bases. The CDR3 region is CASSPRTSATYEQYF. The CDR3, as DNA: TGTGCCAGCAGCCCAAGGACTAGCGCGACCTACGAGCAGTACTTC.

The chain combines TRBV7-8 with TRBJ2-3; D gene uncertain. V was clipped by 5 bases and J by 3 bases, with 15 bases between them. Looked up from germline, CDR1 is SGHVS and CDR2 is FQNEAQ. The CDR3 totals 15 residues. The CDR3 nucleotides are TGTGCCAGCAGCCTACAGAAGCAGTCGACAGATACGCAGTATTTT. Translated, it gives CASSLQKQSTDTQYF.

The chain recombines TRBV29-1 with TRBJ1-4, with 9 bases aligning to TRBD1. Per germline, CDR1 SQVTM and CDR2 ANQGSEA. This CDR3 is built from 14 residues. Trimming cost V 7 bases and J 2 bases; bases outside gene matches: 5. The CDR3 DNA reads TGCAGCGCCTTTACAGGGGGCACTAATGAAAAACTGTTTTTT. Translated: CSAFTGGTNEKLFF.

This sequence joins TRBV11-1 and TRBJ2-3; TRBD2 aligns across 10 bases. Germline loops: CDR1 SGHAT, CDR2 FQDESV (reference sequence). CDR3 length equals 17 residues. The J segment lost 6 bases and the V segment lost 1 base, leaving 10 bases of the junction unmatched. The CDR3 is CASSLGSSGRAEDTQYF. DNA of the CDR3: TGTGCCAGCAGCTTAGGGTCCAGCGGGAGGGCCGAGGATACGCAGTATTTT.

The DNA of the CDR3 is TGTGCCAGCACTTTGGGTAGAGGGGTAGCCAAAAACATTCAGTACTTC. It yields the protein CASTLGRGVAKNIQYF. The chain has TRBV28 and TRBJ2-4, with D perhaps given as TRBD1 or TRBD2 (5 bases each). V lost 7 bases, J lost 0 bases, and 16 bases lay in between. Looked up from germline, CDR1 is MDHEN and CDR2 is SYDVKM. The CDR3 totals 16 residues.

CDR3 loop: CASTRQGAGGYTF. The CDR3 DNA sequence: TGTGCCAGCACCCGACAGGGGGCGGGGGGCTACACCTTC. The V and J genes are TRBV5-4 and TRBJ1-2; the match to TRBD1 covers 10 bases. The CDR3 covers 13 residues. The V and J ends lost 6 bases and 8 bases, in that order; junction bases with no gene match: 7. Germline V CDR1 and CDR2: SGHNT, YYREEE (reference sequence).